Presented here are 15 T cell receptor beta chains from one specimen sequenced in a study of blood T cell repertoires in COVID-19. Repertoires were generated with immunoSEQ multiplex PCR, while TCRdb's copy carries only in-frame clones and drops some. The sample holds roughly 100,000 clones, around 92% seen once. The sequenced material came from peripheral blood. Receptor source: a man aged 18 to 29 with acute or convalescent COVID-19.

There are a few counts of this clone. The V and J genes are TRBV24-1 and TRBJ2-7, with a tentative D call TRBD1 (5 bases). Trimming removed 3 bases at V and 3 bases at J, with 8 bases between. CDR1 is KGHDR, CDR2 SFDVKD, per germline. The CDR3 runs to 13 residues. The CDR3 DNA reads TGTGCCACCAGTGATATGCAGGGCTACGAGCAGTACTTC. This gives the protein CATSDMQGYEQYF.

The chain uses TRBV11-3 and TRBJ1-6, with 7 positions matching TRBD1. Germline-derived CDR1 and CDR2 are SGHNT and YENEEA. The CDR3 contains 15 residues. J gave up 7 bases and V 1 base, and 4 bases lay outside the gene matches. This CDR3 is CASSLGQGENSPLHF. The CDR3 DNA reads TGTGCCAGCAGCTTAGGCCAGGGGGAGAATTCACCCCTCCACTTT.

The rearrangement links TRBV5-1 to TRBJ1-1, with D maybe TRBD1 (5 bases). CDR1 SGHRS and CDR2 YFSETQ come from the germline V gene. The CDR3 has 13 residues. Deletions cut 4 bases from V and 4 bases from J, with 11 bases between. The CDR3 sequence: CASSGGVITEAFF. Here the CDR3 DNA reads TGCGCCAGCAGCGGAGGGGTTATCACTGAAGCTTTCTTT.

The CDR3 sequence is CASSPGQGSWGMNTEAFF. CDR3 DNA sequence: TGTGCCAGTAGTCCGGGACAGGGGTCCTGGGGCATGAACACTGAAGCTTTCTTT. The chain carries TRBV19 and TRBJ1-1; 10 bases line up with TRBD1. The germline V gene encodes CDR1 LNHDA and CDR2 SQIVND (reference sequence). The CDR3 length is 18 residues. V shed 5 bases, J shed 0 bases, and the junction held 12 bases outside the gene matches.

CDR3: CASCSGTSYNEQFF. CDR3 DNA sequence: TGTGCCAGCTGTAGCGGGACATCCTACAATGAGCAGTTCTTC. This chain joins TRBV27 and TRBJ2-1; TRBD2 matches 8 bases. Germline lookup yields CDR1 MNHEY and CDR2 SMNVEV (reference sequence). V trimming: 8 bases; J trimming: 1 base; junction bases outside the gene matches: 4. This CDR3 comprises 14 residues.

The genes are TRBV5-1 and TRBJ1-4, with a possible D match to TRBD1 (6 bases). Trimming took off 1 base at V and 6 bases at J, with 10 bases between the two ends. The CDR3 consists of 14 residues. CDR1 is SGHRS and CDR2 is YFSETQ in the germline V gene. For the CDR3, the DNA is TGCGCCAGCAGCTTGTTAGGGGGGGATGAAAAACTGTTTTTT. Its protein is CASSLLGGDEKLFF.

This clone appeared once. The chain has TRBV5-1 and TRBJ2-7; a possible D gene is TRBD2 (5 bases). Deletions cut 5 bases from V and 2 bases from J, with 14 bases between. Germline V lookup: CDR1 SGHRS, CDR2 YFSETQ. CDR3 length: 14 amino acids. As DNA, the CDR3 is TGCGCCAGCAGTCAATCCGGGGAACCCTACGAGCAGTACTTC. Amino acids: CASSQSGEPYEQYF.

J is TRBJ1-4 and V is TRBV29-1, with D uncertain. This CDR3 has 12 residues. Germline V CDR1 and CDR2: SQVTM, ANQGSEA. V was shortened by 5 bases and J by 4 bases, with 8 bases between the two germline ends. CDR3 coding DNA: TGCAGCGTTTGGGCCAGTAATGAAAAACTGTTTTTT. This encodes CSVWASNEKLFF.

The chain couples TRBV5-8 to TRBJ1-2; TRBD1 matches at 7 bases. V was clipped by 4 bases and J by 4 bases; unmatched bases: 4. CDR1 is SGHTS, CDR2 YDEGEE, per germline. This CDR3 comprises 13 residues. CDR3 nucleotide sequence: TGTGCCAGCAGCCGGGGACAGCTCTATGGCTACACCTTC. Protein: CASSRGQLYGYTF.

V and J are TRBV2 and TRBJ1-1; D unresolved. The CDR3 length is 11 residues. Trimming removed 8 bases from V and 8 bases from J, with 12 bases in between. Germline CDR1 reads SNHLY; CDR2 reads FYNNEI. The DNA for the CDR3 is TGTGCCAGCCGCCAGGCCGCAGAAGCTTTCTTT. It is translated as CASRQAAEAFF.

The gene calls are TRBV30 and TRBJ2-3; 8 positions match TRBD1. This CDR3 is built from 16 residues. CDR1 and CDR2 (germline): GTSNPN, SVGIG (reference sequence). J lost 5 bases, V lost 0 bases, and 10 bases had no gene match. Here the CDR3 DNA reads TGTGCCTGGAGTGTAATCGGCAGGGGGCCGGGAGATACGCAGTATTTT. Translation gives CAWSVIGRGPGDTQYF. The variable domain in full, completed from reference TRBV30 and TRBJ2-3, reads SQTIHQWPATLVQPVGSPLSLECTVEGTSNPNLYWYRQAAGRGLQLLFYSVGIGQISSEVPQNLSASRPQDRQFILSSKKLLLSDSGFYLCAWSVIGRGPGDTQYFGPGTRLTVL.

This CDR3 is CASSLETGFDYGYTF. As DNA, the CDR3 is TGCGCCAGCAGCTTGGAAACAGGGTTTGACTATGGCTACACCTTC. The chain has TRBV5-1 and TRBJ1-2, with a weak D call TRBD1 (6 bases). The length of the CDR3 is 15 residues. V lost 0 bases, J lost 3 bases, and 12 bases lay in between. Germline V gives CDR1 SGHRS, CDR2 YFSETQ.

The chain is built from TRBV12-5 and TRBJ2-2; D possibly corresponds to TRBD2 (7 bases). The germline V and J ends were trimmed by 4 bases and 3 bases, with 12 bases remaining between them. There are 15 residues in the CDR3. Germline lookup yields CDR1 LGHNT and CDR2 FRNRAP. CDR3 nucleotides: TGTGCTAGTGGTTGGGGAGGGGGACACACCGGGGAGCTGTTTTTT. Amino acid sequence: CASGWGGGHTGELFF.

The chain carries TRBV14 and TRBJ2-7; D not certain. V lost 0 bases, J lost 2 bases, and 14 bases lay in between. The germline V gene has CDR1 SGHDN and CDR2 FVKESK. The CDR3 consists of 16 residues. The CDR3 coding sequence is TGTGCCAGCAGCCAAGATTCTGCAGGAATAGCCTACGAGCAGTACTTC. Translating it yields CASSQDSAGIAYEQYF.

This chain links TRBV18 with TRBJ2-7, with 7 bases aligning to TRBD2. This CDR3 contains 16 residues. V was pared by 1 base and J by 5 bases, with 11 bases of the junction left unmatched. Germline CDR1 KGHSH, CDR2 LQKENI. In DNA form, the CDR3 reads TGTGCCAGCTCACCACGTGCGGGGGTGGACCCGGACGAGCAGTACTTC. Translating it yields CASSPRAGVDPDEQYF.